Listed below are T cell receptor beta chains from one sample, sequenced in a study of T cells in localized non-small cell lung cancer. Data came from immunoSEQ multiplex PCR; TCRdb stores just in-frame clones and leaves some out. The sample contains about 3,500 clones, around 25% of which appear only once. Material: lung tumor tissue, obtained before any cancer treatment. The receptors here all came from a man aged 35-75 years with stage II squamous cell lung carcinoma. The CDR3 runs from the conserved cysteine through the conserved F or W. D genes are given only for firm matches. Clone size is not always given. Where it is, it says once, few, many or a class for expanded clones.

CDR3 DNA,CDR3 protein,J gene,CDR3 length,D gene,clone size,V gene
TGTGCCAGCAGTGCGACTAGCGGGAGTTTGGTATACAATGAGCAGTTCTTC,CASSATSGSLVYNEQFF,TRBJ2-1,17,TRBD2,medium-sized,TRBV25-1
TGTGCCACCAGCAGAGATTCGGGGGGTGGCACAGATACGCAGTATTTT,CATSRDSGGGTDTQYF,TRBJ2-3,16,TRBD2,NA,TRBV15
TGTGCCTGGAGTGTACGGTTGGGGGATTCACCCCTCCACTTT,CAWSVRLGDSPLHF,TRBJ1-6,14,NA,few,TRBV30
TGTGCCAGCAGTGCGGGACAGCCGTACAATGAGCAGTTCTTC,CASSAGQPYNEQFF,TRBJ2-1,14,NA,medium-sized,TRBV28
TGTGCCAGCAGCGTAGAGACACCGAACACCGGGGAGCTGTTTTTT,CASSVETPNTGELFF,TRBJ2-2,15,NA,few,TRBV9
TGTGCCAGCAGCTTTGTCTCAAACACTGAAGCTTTCTTT,CASSFVSNTEAFF,TRBJ1-1,13,NA,NA,TRBV7-4
TGCGCCAGCAGCCATGGACTTGGACAGGACGATGAAAAACTGTTTTTT,CASSHGLGQDDEKLFF,TRBJ1-4,16,NA,few,TRBV1
TGTGCCAGCTCACCTTCTATGAACACTGAAGCTTTCTTT,CASSPSMNTEAFF,TRBJ1-1,13,NA,NA,TRBV18
TGTGCCAGCAGTCTCGGGGGGAATTCACCCCTCCACTTT,CASSLGGNSPLHF,TRBJ1-6,13,NA,medium-sized,TRBV6-8
TGCGCCAGCAGCTGGCCCTCCGTAGCGAACACCGGGGAGCTGTTTTTT,CASSWPSVANTGELFF,TRBJ2-2,16,NA,medium-sized,TRBV5-1
TGTGCCAGCGGACGGGACGGAGCCTACGAGCAGTACTTC,CASGRDGAYEQYF,TRBJ2-7,13,NA,few,TRBV9
TGTGCCAGCAGGAGGACAGTTTTCGGAGAGACCCAGTACTTC,CASRRTVFGETQYF,TRBJ2-5,14,NA,medium-sized,TRBV6-8
TGTGCCACCAGCAGAGGTAGGGCCGGATCCACTGATACGCAGTATTTT,CATSRGRAGSTDTQYF,TRBJ2-3,16,NA,NA,TRBV15
TGTGCCAGCAGCCGACAGGGGGGAGACACCGGGGAGCTGTTTTTT,CASSRQGGDTGELFF,TRBJ2-2,15,TRBD1,medium-sized,TRBV11-3
TGTGCCAGCAGTTCGCGAATACAGGGGGGAACCTACGAGCAGTACTTC,CASSSRIQGGTYEQYF,TRBJ2-7,16,TRBD1,once,TRBV28
TGTGCCAGCAGCCCCCTCGCGGGGGGGTCCACAGATACGCAGTATTTT,CASSPLAGGSTDTQYF,TRBJ2-3,16,TRBD2,many,TRBV11-3
TGTGCCAGCAGCCCAACCCGAGCGGGATCTAACAATGAGCAGTTCTTC,CASSPTRAGSNNEQFF,TRBJ2-1,16,TRBD2,few,TRBV14
TGTGCCAGTAGTATAGGAAGCGGGAAGCCCTACAATGAGCAGTTCTTC,CASSIGSGKPYNEQFF,TRBJ2-1,16,TRBD2,NA,TRBV19
TGTGCCAGCTCACCCGACAGGGTTGTTCAGCCCCAGCATTTT,CASSPDRVVQPQHF,TRBJ1-5,14,TRBD1,NA,TRBV18
TGTGCCAGCAGCGGGGGGACAGTTAATCAGCCCCAGCATTTT,CASSGGTVNQPQHF,TRBJ1-5,14,TRBD1,NA,TRBV9
TGTGCCAGCAGCTTTTATAGCGGGGGAGCCAATGAGCAGTTCTTC,CASSFYSGGANEQFF,TRBJ2-1,15,TRBD2,medium-sized,TRBV11-3
TGTGCCAGCAGCCCCCGGTTGGGGTCTTCACCCCTCCACTTT,CASSPRLGSSPLHF,TRBJ1-6,14,NA,NA,TRBV11-3
TGTGCCAGCAGCCAGACTAGCGGATTCACCTACGAGCAGTACTTC,CASSQTSGFTYEQYF,TRBJ2-7,15,TRBD2,few,TRBV7-7
TGTGCCAGCAGGCATACAGGGGGGGAGAATGAGCAGTTCTTC,CASRHTGGENEQFF,TRBJ2-1,14,NA,NA,TRBV11-3
TGTGCCAGCAGCGTAGGGTTCGGGGGGCAGAAGTACTTC,CASSVGFGGQKYF,TRBJ2-7,13,NA,NA,TRBV2
TGTGCCAGCTCACCTCCAAACACAGGGGCCTCCCTATCCCTCCACTTT,CASSPPNTGASLSLHF,TRBJ1-6,16,TRBD1,NA,TRBV18
TGCGCCAGCAGCCAAGATCGCGGTTCGGCAGTGGGTGGCTACACCTTC,CASSQDRGSAVGGYTF,TRBJ1-2,16,NA,medium-sized,TRBV4-1
TGTGCCAGCAGGGGGACAGGGAGGGACATTCAGTACTTC,CASRGTGRDIQYF,TRBJ2-4,13,TRBD1,few,TRBV6-8
TGTGCCATCGAGAGGGAGGGGGGCGGCACAGATACGCAGTATTTT,CAIEREGGGTDTQYF,TRBJ2-3,15,NA,few,TRBV10-3
TGTGCCAGCAGTTACAGTATCGGGGGGAATCAGCCCCAGCATTTT,CASSYSIGGNQPQHF,TRBJ1-5,15,NA,many,TRBV6-8
TGTGCCAGCAGCTTTTCCGGGATGTATAATTCACCCCTCCACTTT,CASSFSGMYNSPLHF,TRBJ1-6,15,NA,NA,TRBV9
TGCAGCGTTGCTGGGACTAGCGGCACAGATACGCAGTATTTT,CSVAGTSGTDTQYF,TRBJ2-3,14,TRBD2,NA,TRBV29-1
TGCGCCAGCCGGACAGGGTTCGCCGGGGAGCTGTTTTTT,CASRTGFAGELFF,TRBJ2-2,13,TRBD1,NA,TRBV10-2
TGTGCCAGTAGTAAGAACCAGGGGGCGAGTAGTCAGCCCCAGCATTTT,CASSKNQGASSQPQHF,TRBJ1-5,16,TRBD1,NA,TRBV19
TGTGCCAGCAGCGTACCGGGGAGTGGTGGAAACATTCAGTACTTC,CASSVPGSGGNIQYF,TRBJ2-4,15,NA,medium-sized,TRBV11-3
TGTGCCAGCAGCTTGAGTGCGGTAAGCTCCTACGAGCAGTACTTC,CASSLSAVSSYEQYF,TRBJ2-7,15,NA,NA,TRBV11-3
TGTGCCATCAGTGTCGGACAGGGGGAAGGGGACACTGAAGCTTTCTTT,CAISVGQGEGDTEAFF,TRBJ1-1,16,TRBD1,NA,TRBV6-8
TGTGCCAGCAGCTGGGGAAATACGACTCGAGTGAATCAGCCCCAGCATTTT,CASSWGNTTRVNQPQHF,TRBJ1-5,17,NA,few,TRBV11-3
TGCGCCAGCAGCTTGACCGGACAGGGTCCTAGGGAAAAACTGTTTTTT,CASSLTGQGPREKLFF,TRBJ1-4,16,TRBD1,NA,TRBV5-1
TGTGCCAGCAGCTTAGACGTGAGCTCCTACAATGAGCAGTTCTTC,CASSLDVSSYNEQFF,TRBJ2-1,15,NA,medium-sized,TRBV11-3